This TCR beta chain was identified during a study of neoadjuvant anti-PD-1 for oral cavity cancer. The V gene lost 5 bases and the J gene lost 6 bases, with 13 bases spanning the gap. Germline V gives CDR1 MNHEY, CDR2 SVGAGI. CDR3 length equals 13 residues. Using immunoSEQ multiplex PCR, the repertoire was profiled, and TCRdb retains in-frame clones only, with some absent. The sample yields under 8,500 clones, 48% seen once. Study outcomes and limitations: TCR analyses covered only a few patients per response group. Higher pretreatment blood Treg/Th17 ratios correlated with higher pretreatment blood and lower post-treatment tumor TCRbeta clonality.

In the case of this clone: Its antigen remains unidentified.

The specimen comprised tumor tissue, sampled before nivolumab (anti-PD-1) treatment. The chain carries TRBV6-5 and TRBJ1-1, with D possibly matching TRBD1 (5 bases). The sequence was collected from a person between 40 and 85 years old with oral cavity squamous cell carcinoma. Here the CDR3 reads CASSGSGASEAFF. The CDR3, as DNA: TGTGCCAGCAGTGGTTCCGGGGCCTCTGAAGCTTTCTTT.